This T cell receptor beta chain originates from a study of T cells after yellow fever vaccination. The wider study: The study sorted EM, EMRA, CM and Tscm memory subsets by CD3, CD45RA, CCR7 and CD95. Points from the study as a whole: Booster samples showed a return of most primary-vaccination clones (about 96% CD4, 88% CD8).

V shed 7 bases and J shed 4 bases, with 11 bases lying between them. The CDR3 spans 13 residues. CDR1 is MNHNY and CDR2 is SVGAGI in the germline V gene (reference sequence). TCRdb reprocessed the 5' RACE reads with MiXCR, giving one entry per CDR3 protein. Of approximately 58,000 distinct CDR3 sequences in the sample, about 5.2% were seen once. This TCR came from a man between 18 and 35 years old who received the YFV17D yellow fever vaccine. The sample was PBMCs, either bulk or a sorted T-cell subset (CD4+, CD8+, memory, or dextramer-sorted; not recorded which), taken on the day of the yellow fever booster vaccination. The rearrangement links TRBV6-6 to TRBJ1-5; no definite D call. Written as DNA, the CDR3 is TGTGCCAGCACCCCCTCGGGTAATCAGCCCCAGCATTTT. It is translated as CASTPSGNQPQHF.